This entry lists 14 T cell receptor beta chains sequenced from one sample in a study of shared clonotypes between healthy human individuals. Clones were sequenced by immunoSEQ multiplex PCR, and TCRdb holds only the in-frame ones, with some missing. This table holds 700,000 or so clones, 60% to 80% found once. The sample was memory CD4+ T cells sorted from blood. Subset given: CD45RA-negative fraction. The source is a woman aged 25 to 39 in good health.

This chain connects TRBV14 to TRBJ2-3, with no clear D. Germline V gene sequence: CDR1 SGHDN, CDR2 FVKESK. The CDR3 runs to 14 residues. Trimming took off 0 bases at V and 6 bases at J, with 10 bases between the two ends. DNA of the CDR3: TGTGCCAGCAGCCAAGATCTTGTTGGGGATACGCAGTATTTT. Its translation: CASSQDLVGDTQYF.

The rearrangement joins TRBV11-2 to TRBJ2-7, with D possibly TRBD1 on 6 matching bases. CDR3 length: 16 residues. Per germline, CDR1 SGHAT and CDR2 FQNNGV. Trimming removed 5 bases from V and 0 bases from J, with 17 bases in between. Written as DNA, the CDR3 is TGTGCCAGCAGCGGTCAGGGGCTCAGGAGCTCCTACGAGCAGTACTTC. Its translation is CASSGQGLRSSYEQYF.

V is TRBV5-6 and J is TRBJ2-5; unclear D gene. CDR3 length: 13 residues. Trimming took 4 bases from V and 7 from J, leaving 14 bases between them. Germline V CDR1 and CDR2: SGHDT, YYEEEE. The CDR3 DNA reads TGTGCCAGCAGCGGTCAAGATCAGCGGACCCAGTACTTC. The encoded protein is CASSGQDQRTQYF.

The rearrangement uses TRBV11-2 and TRBJ1-2; TRBD1 matches 10 bases. Per germline, CDR1 SGHAT and CDR2 FQNNGV. CDR3 size: 13 residues. V lost 6 bases to trimming and J lost 8 bases; unmatched junction nucleotides: 6. CDR3 sequence (DNA): TGTGCCAGCAGACGGACAGGGGGTATCGGCTACACCTTC. Its protein is CASRRTGGIGYTF.

The J gene is TRBJ2-2, the V gene TRBV28; 11 nucleotides align to TRBD1. V was clipped by 5 bases and J by 4 bases; unmatched bases: 6. Looked up from germline, CDR1 is MDHEN and CDR2 is SYDVKM. CDR3 length: 16 amino acids. The CDR3 DNA reads as TGTGCCAGCAGTCCAGGACAGGGGGCGGTCACCGGGGAGCTGTTTTTT. Protein sequence: CASSPGQGAVTGELFF.

The V gene is TRBV6-5, the J gene TRBJ1-3, with a possible D match to TRBD1 (5 bases). Germline V gene sequence: CDR1 MNHEY, CDR2 SVGAGI. The ends were cut back, 6 bases at V and 4 bases at J, with 10 bases in the middle. This CDR3 contains 13 residues. The CDR3 is CASSQTGGNTIYF. For the CDR3, the DNA is TGTGCCAGCAGCCAAACAGGAGGAAACACCATATATTTT.

The rearrangement joins TRBV28 to TRBJ2-7; 9 nucleotides align to TRBD1. Unmatched junction bases numbered 10, after V lost 6 bases and J lost 1 base. In germline, CDR1 is MDHEN, CDR2 SYDVKM. CDR3 size: 16 residues. CDR3 DNA: TGTGCCAGCAGGTCTCACAGGGGGCGAAATTCCTACGAGCAGTACTTC. The encoded protein is CASRSHRGRNSYEQYF.

J is TRBJ2-7 and V is TRBV11-2; TRBD2 is a possible D gene (5 bases). The germline V gene encodes CDR1 SGHAT and CDR2 FQNNGV. Trimming pared 1 base from V and 0 bases from J, leaving 13 bases between. The CDR3 covers 16 residues. The CDR3 DNA is TGTGCCAGCAGCTTAGCTCGCGGGTCTACCTCCTACGAGCAGTACTTC. This encodes CASSLARGSTSYEQYF.

The chain is built from TRBV5-1 and TRBJ2-3, with a weak D call TRBD2 (7 bases). Germline loops: CDR1 SGHRS, CDR2 YFSETQ. Trimming pared 1 base from V and 4 bases from J, leaving 13 bases between. The CDR3 spans 15 residues. CDR3 loop: CASSLTGGTADTQYF. The CDR3 DNA reads TGCGCCAGCAGCTTGACGGGGGGCACAGCAGATACGCAGTATTTT.

The gene calls are TRBV5-1 and TRBJ1-5; 7 positions agree with TRBD1. Germline V lookup: CDR1 SGHRS, CDR2 YFSETQ. This CDR3 region has 14 residues. V gave up 3 bases and J gave up 8 bases; unmatched junction bases: 8. The CDR3 spells CASSSRQGGKPQHF. CDR3 bases: TGCGCCAGCAGCTCAAGACAGGGAGGGAAGCCCCAGCATTTT. Variable domain in full (rest from reference TRBV5-1 and TRBJ1-5): KAGVTQTPRYLIKTRGQQVTLSCSPISGHRSVSWYQQTPGQGLQFLFEYFSETQRNKGNFPGRFSGRQFSNSRSEMNVSTLELGDSALYLCASSSRQGGKPQHFGDGTRLSIL.

V and J are TRBV9 and TRBJ2-5; 8 bases are a match to TRBD2. The trim removed 4 bases at V and 11 bases at J, leaving 13 bases unmatched. This CDR3 is built from 14 residues. CDR1 is SGDLS and CDR2 is YYNGEE in the germline V gene. The CDR3 DNA follows: TGTGCCAGCAGCACCACAGCGGGAGTTGATGAGCAGTACTTC. Protein product: CASSTTAGVDEQYF.

This clone occurred once. V and J are TRBV6-1 and TRBJ2-7, with D uncertain. The ends were cut back, 6 bases at V and 3 bases at J, with 9 bases in the middle. Looked up from germline, CDR1 is MNHNS and CDR2 is SASEGT. The CDR3 covers 12 residues. The CDR3 here is CASRRTGYEQYF. The CDR3 coding sequence is TGTGCCAGCAGAAGGACCGGCTACGAGCAGTACTTC.

This clone was counted between two and nine times. The genes are TRBV5-4 and TRBJ2-2; TRBD1 matches 9 bases. CDR3 length equals 16 residues. CDR1 SGHNT and CDR2 YYREEE come from the germline V gene (reference sequence). J lost 5 bases, V lost 4 bases, and 9 bases had no gene match. The CDR3 coding sequence is TGTGCCAGCAGCGACCCTCGGACAGGGGATACCGGGGAGCTGTTTTTT. Encoded protein: CASSDPRTGDTGELFF. Complete variable domain (other parts from reference TRBV5-4 and TRBJ2-2): ETGVTQSPTHLIKTRGQQVTLRCSSQSGHNTVSWYQQALGQGPQFIFQYYREEENGRGNFPPRFSGLQFPNYSSELNVNALELDDSALYLCASSDPRTGDTGELFFGEGSRLTVL.

The chain is built from TRBV19 and TRBJ2-2; 8 bases are shared with TRBD2. The CDR3 extends over 17 amino acids. The germline V gene has CDR1 LNHDA and CDR2 SQIVND (reference sequence). With V trimmed by 6 bases and J by 5 bases, 14 bases remained unmatched. The CDR3 coding sequence is TGTGCCAGTAGCCTGGTCAGCGGGAGAATAGGAACCGGGGAGCTGTTTTTT. Translating it yields CASSLVSGRIGTGELFF.